The next 32 T cell receptor beta chains were all read from a single sample in a study of T cell repertoires in cytomegalovirus infection. TCRdb called the reads again in MiXCR, with one record for every CDR3 protein. The sample lists 230,000 or so distinct CDR3 sequences, over 15% occurring once. Sequencing used CD8+ T cells from PBMCs. These receptors were taken from a human donor in good health (CMV status not recorded). Some clones in this sample may be carry-over from other donors' samples.

The sample holds many counts of this clonotype. The CDR3 DNA is TGCGCCAGCAGCCCCCGGACAGGGGGATCAGGTGGCTACACCTTC. Its protein is CASSPRTGGSGGYTF. V gene TRBV4-1 combines with J gene TRBJ1-2, with TRBD1 matching 10 bases. This CDR3 comprises 15 residues. CDR1 is MGHRA, CDR2 YSYEKL, per germline. The J segment lost 7 bases and the V segment lost 4 bases, leaving 9 bases of the junction unmatched.

Only a few counts were recorded for this clonotype. The chain joins TRBV20-1 to TRBJ2-1, with D uncertain. This CDR3 has 14 amino acids. Between the trimmed V and J ends, which lost 3 bases and 0 bases, there was a span of 9 bases. Germline V gene lookup returns CDR1 DFQATT and CDR2 SNEGSKA (reference sequence). CDR3 sequence: CSASTTTSYNEQFF. The CDR3 DNA is TGCAGTGCTAGCACGACCACCTCCTACAATGAGCAGTTCTTC.

The V call is TRBV19, the J call TRBJ2-2; D not resolved. From germline, CDR1 is LNHDA and CDR2 SQIVND (reference sequence). The CDR3 covers 12 residues. Trimming pared 7 bases from V and 6 bases from J, leaving 9 bases between. The CDR3 nucleotides read TGTGCCAGTAACAACCTTCCCGGGGAGCTGTTTTTT. Translating it yields CASNNLPGELFF.

In its sample, this clonotype was seen a few times. The chain couples TRBV14 to TRBJ1-1; D is undetermined. The CDR3 is made up of 16 amino acids. Deletions cut 5 bases from V and 0 bases from J, with 16 bases between. Germline-derived CDR1 and CDR2 are SGHDN and FVKESK. CDR3: CASSFWGEGLNTEAFF. CDR3 DNA sequence: TGTGCCAGCAGCTTTTGGGGAGAGGGTCTGAACACTGAAGCTTTCTTT.

This clonotype was seen only a few times. DNA of the CDR3: TGTGCCAGCAGCCCCCCGTCTGGGGGCGGGGAGCTGTTTTTT. It translates to CASSPPSGGGELFF. This chain uses TRBV7-9 with TRBJ2-2, with D perhaps TRBD1 or TRBD2 (5 bases each). Germline CDR1 SEHNR, CDR2 FQNEAQ (reference sequence). V was pared by 5 bases and J by 7 bases, with 14 bases between. CDR3 size: 14 residues. The whole variable domain, filled in from reference TRBV7-9 and TRBJ2-2, reads DTGVSQNPRHKITKRGQNVTFRCDPISEHNRLYWYRQTLGQGPEFLTYFQNEAQLEKSRLLSDRFSAERPKGSFSTLEIQRTEQGDSAMYLCASSPPSGGGELFFGEGSRLTVL.

A few counts support this clonotype. The chain carries TRBV12-3 or TRBV12-4 and TRBJ1-5; 7 nucleotides match TRBD1. Trimming took 1 base from V and 0 from J; bases not matched to a gene: 3. This CDR3 is 16 amino acids long. The CDR3 sequence: CASSLEQGYSNQPQHF. CDR3 nucleotide sequence: TGTGCCAGCAGTTTAGAACAGGGGTATAGCAATCAGCCCCAGCATTTT.

This clonotype was recorded at least ten times. The chain recombines TRBV11-2 with TRBJ2-7, with D possibly TRBD1 on 6 matching bases. Germline lookup yields CDR1 SGHAT and CDR2 FQNNGV. V was pared by 0 bases and J by 3 bases, with 12 bases between. CDR3 size: 15 residues. CDR3 amino acids: CASSLDTGRGYEQYF. The CDR3 bases are TGTGCCAGCAGCTTAGATACGGGCAGGGGCTACGAGCAGTACTTC.

In this sample, this clonotype turned up a few times. This chain uses TRBV20-1 with TRBJ2-3; TRBD2 aligns across 7 bases. The CDR3 extends over 15 amino acids. With V trimmed by 0 bases and J by 2 bases, 5 bases remained unmatched. Germline V gene lookup returns CDR1 DFQATT and CDR2 SNEGSKA (reference sequence). The CDR3 coding sequence is TGCAGTGCTAGAGATATCGGGGGGACCACAGATACGCAGTATTTT. Protein product: CSARDIGGTTDTQYF.

This clonotype was counted ten times or more. As DNA, the CDR3 is TGTGCCAGCAGCTTATTCGGCGCTAGCGGGGGGAAGAACACCGGGGAGCTGTTTTTT. It encodes CASSLFGASGGKNTGELFF. The rearrangement links TRBV7-2 to TRBJ2-2, with 11 bases that match TRBD2. The CDR3 runs 19 residues. V shed 2 bases and J 1 base; nucleotides not matched to a gene: 9. Germline assignment: CDR1 SGHTA and CDR2 FQGNSA.

This clonotype was observed at least ten times. The J gene is TRBJ2-2, the V gene TRBV7-2; 10 bases match TRBD2. The CDR3 totals 16 residues. The V segment lost 5 bases and the J segment 7 bases; nucleotides outside the gene matches: 10. CDR1 is SGHTA, CDR2 FQGNSA, per germline. CDR3: CASSQKRGGPNGELFF. CDR3 sequence (DNA): TGTGCCAGCAGCCAAAAGCGGGGGGGCCCGAACGGGGAGCTGTTTTTT.

As regards this clonotype: A much larger clonotype is one base distant, so this may be a read error. The V gene is TRBV2, the J gene TRBJ1-2, with D possibly being TRBD1 (5 bases). CDR1 is SNHLY, CDR2 FYNNEI, per germline. The CDR3 length is 12 residues. CDR3 loop: CAMGQDYYSYTF. CDR3 DNA: TGTGCCATGGGGCAGGACTACTATAGCTACACCTTC.

This clonotype was found a few times. V gene TRBV5-1 combines with J gene TRBJ2-1; 9 bases agree with TRBD2. Germline V gene lookup returns CDR1 SGHRS and CDR2 YFSETQ. The CDR3 runs 17 residues. V gave up 0 bases and J gave up 5 bases; unmatched junction bases: 9. The CDR3 sequence: CASSLEPSGMPNNEQFF. DNA for the CDR3: TGCGCCAGCAGCTTGGAACCTAGCGGGATGCCCAACAATGAGCAGTTCTTC.

Many counts were recorded for this clonotype. The chain couples TRBV12-3 or TRBV12-4 to TRBJ2-1, with 11 bases fitting TRBD1. Unmatched junction bases numbered 5, after V lost 5 bases and J lost 2 bases. This CDR3 comprises 16 residues. The CDR3 protein is CASSRTGGATYNEQFF. In DNA form, the CDR3 reads TGTGCCAGCAGTAGGACAGGGGGCGCGACCTACAATGAGCAGTTCTTC.

A word on this clonotype: The conserved final phenylalanine or tryptophan is absent from the CDR3, which likely points to a read error. The chain recombines TRBV7-2 with TRBJ2-1; 8 bases line up with TRBD2. V shed 5 bases, J shed 2 bases, and the junction held 5 bases outside the gene matches. The germline gives CDR1 SGHTA, CDR2 FQGNSA. This CDR3 is built from 15 residues. The CDR3 DNA reads as TGTGCCAGCAGCGCCGCTAGCGGGCCCTACAATGAGCAGTTCTGC. This translates into CASSAASGPYNEQFC.

This chain uses TRBV7-6 with TRBJ2-1; D gene uncertain. V shed 1 base and J shed 3 bases, with 13 bases lying between them. Germline CDR1 is SGHVS and CDR2 is FNYEAQ. The CDR3 covers 16 residues. The CDR3 coding sequence is TGTGCCAGCAGCTTAGTCGGCTCTACTGACTACAATGAGCAGTTCTTC. Its protein is CASSLVGSTDYNEQFF. Full variable domain (remainder filled in from reference TRBV7-6 and TRBJ2-1): GAGVSQSPRYKVTKRGQDVALRCDPISGHVSLYWYRQALGQGPEFLTYFNYEAQQDKSGLPNDRFSAERPEGSISTLTIQRTEQRDSAMYRCASSLVGSTDYNEQFFGPGTRLTVL.

This clonotype was observed a few times. The chain links TRBV28 to TRBJ1-5, with TRBD1 identical over 7 bases. Trimming removed 3 bases from V and 0 bases from J; junction bases left unmatched: 5. Germline V lookup: CDR1 MDHEN, CDR2 SYDVKM. The CDR3 extends over 16 amino acids. The CDR3 loop reads CASSFTGDYSNQPQHF. In DNA form, the CDR3 reads TGTGCCAGCAGTTTTACAGGGGATTATAGCAATCAGCCCCAGCATTTT.

This clonotype was seen ten or more times. The genes are TRBV12-3 or TRBV12-4 and TRBJ2-2, with 9 bases aligning to TRBD1. The CDR3 covers 13 residues. V was clipped by 6 bases and J by 13 bases; unmatched bases: 9. The CDR3 DNA reads as TGTGCCAGCAGCTGGGACAGGGAGGCCCGGCTGTTTTTT. It yields the protein CASSWDREARLFF.

This clonotype showed up many times. This rearrangement joins TRBV4-2 to TRBJ2-7; D assignment may be TRBD1 or TRBD2 (6 bases each). V lost 3 bases and J lost 5, with 11 bases in between. There are 13 residues in the CDR3. Germline loops: CDR1 LGHNA, CDR2 YNFKEQ. The CDR3 DNA reads TGTGCCAGCAGCCAGTGGAGGGGGAACGAGCAGTACTTC. It is translated as CASSQWRGNEQYF.

This clonotype was counted ten times or more. At one boundary the junction diverges from the germline segment, which might be a read error. V and J are TRBV12-3 or TRBV12-4 and TRBJ1-1; no clear D gene. CDR3 length equals 11 residues. CDR3 coding DNA: TGTGCCAGCAGTCCCAGAGGGTTTCTGGAGTTT. This encodes CASSPRGFLEF.

The chain joins TRBV4-2 to TRBJ2-6; no clear D. This CDR3 contains 16 residues. V lost 5 bases and J lost 0, with 11 bases in between. Germline V gene sequence: CDR1 LGHNA, CDR2 YNFKEQ. CDR3 bases: TGTGCCAGCAGCGGTAAACCAGGCTCTGGGGCCAACGTCCTGACTTTC. The encoded protein is CASSGKPGSGANVLTF.

The chain uses TRBV6-5 and TRBJ2-1, with D possibly matching TRBD2 (7 bases). CDR3 size: 15 residues. Germline values: CDR1 MNHEY, CDR2 SVGAGI. V dropped 6 bases and J dropped 4 bases, with 16 bases sitting between them. CDR3 nucleotide sequence: TGTGCCAGCAGGCCGGGGGAGGGGGGGTACAATGAGCAGTTCTTC. Translated: CASRPGEGGYNEQFF.

The chain is built from TRBV7-4 and TRBJ2-7, with no clear D. The CDR3 extends over 13 amino acids. Germline V gene data show CDR1 as SGHVT and CDR2 as SQSDAQ. Trimming pared 5 bases from V and 4 bases from J, leaving 12 bases between. CDR3 in DNA: TGTGCCAGCAGCCCGGGTTATCGGTACGAGCAGTACTTC. Protein sequence: CASSPGYRYEQYF.

The chain carries TRBV5-5 and TRBJ2-1, with 8 bases fitting TRBD1. Germline assignment: CDR1 SGHKS and CDR2 YYEKEE (reference sequence). V trimming: 0 bases; J trimming: 0 bases; junction bases outside the gene matches: 2. This CDR3 comprises 16 residues. The CDR3 loop reads CASSLDQGASYNEQFF. The CDR3 nucleotides read TGTGCCAGCAGCTTGGATCAGGGGGCCTCCTACAATGAGCAGTTCTTC.

In its sample, this clonotype was seen many times. This sequence joins TRBV6-1 and TRBJ1-1, with TRBD1 matching 10 bases. Germline CDR1 MNHNS, CDR2 SASEGT. The CDR3 totals 17 residues. V dropped 6 bases and J dropped 1; count of bases not matched to a gene: 11. This CDR3 reads CASRERGQGTTNTEAFF. CDR3 coding DNA: TGTGCCAGCAGGGAAAGGGGACAGGGGACTACGAACACTGAAGCTTTCTTT.

V gene TRBV18 combines with J gene TRBJ2-7; the D gene is possibly TRBD1 (5 bases). Germline V CDR1 and CDR2: KGHSH, LQKENI. The CDR3 sequence is 14 residues long. V lost 3 bases and J 4 bases, leaving 13 bases between the germline ends. CDR3: CASSPLDKTYEQYF. DNA of the CDR3: TGTGCCAGCTCACCCCTGGACAAGACATACGAGCAGTACTTC.

V and J are TRBV27 and TRBJ1-2, with 9 nucleotides matching TRBD1. Germline trimming cut 5 bases from V and 6 bases from J; bases unmatched to any gene: 7. Germline V CDR1 and CDR2: MNHEY, SMNVEV (reference sequence). CDR3 length equals 14 residues. The CDR3 sequence: CASSLDRGKDGYTF. DNA for the CDR3: TGTGCCAGCAGTCTCGACAGGGGGAAGGATGGCTACACCTTC.

This clonotype was seen many times. V is TRBV19 and J is TRBJ2-7; possible D gene TRBD2, 7 bases. V lost 0 bases and J 2 bases, leaving 14 bases between the germline ends. The CDR3 spans 16 residues. The germline CDR1 and CDR2 sequences are LNHDA and SQIVND (reference sequence). CDR3 residues: CASSIEGGLQAYEQYF. The CDR3 bases are TGTGCCAGTAGTATAGAAGGGGGACTACAAGCCTACGAGCAGTACTTC.

Ten or more counts support this clonotype. J is TRBJ2-7 and V is TRBV28, with 9 positions matching TRBD1. J gave up 1 base and V 3 bases, and 16 bases lay outside the gene matches. CDR3 length: 19 amino acids. CDR1 is MDHEN, CDR2 SYDVKM, per germline. CDR3 nucleotide sequence: TGTGCCAGCAGTTTCTTACCGGGACAGGGTTGGGGTAGGTCCTACGAGCAGTACTTC. This gives the protein CASSFLPGQGWGRSYEQYF.

This clonotype has only a few counts. This chain joins TRBV4-3 and TRBJ1-1; a weak D match, TRBD1 (6 bases). This CDR3 spans 15 amino acids. V lost 5 bases, J lost 4 bases, and 17 bases lay in between. The germline gives CDR1 LGHNA, CDR2 YSLEER. The CDR3 protein is CASSTGPLQGTEAFF. The DNA for the CDR3 is TGCGCCAGCAGCACCGGCCCACTACAGGGCACTGAAGCTTTCTTT.

This clonotype has only a few counts. The chain is built from TRBV2 and TRBJ2-3; no definite D call. V was trimmed by 4 bases and J by 4 bases, leaving 6 bases between them. CDR1 and CDR2 from the germline V gene are SNHLY and FYNNEI. The CDR3 runs to 12 residues. CDR3 sequence reads: CASSGSSDTQYF. The CDR3 DNA follows: TGTGCCAGCAGTGGGTCCTCAGATACGCAGTATTTT.

As concerns this clonotype: A single base separates this from a much larger clone, so it may be a read error. The chain uses TRBV7-2 and TRBJ1-5; no clear D gene. The ends were cut back, 2 bases at V and 11 bases at J, with 13 bases in the middle. The CDR3 spans 13 residues. Germline-derived CDR1 and CDR2 are SGHTA and FQGNSA. The CDR3, as DNA: TGTGCCAGCAGCTTAAACCCGGTGCAGTCCCAGCATTTT. Its protein is CASSLNPVQSQHF.

This clonotype was counted ten times or more. The chain couples TRBV28 to TRBJ2-2, with TRBD2 matching 16 bases. J was trimmed by 8 bases and V by 4 bases; bases with no gene match: 7. Germline assignment: CDR1 MDHEN and CDR2 SYDVKM. The CDR3 sequence is 17 residues long. CDR3 DNA: TGTGCCAGCAGTTCGGGACTAGCGGGGGGGCCAGGAGGGGAGCTGTTTTTT. Its translation is CASSSGLAGGPGGELFF. Full variable domain (missing parts from reference TRBV28 and TRBJ2-2): DVKVTQSSRYLVKRTGEKVFLECVQDMDHENMFWYRQDPGLGLRLIYFSYDVKMKEKGDIPEGYSVSREKKERFSLILESASTNQTSMYLCASSSGLAGGPGGELFFGEGSRLTVL.